What follows are 27 T cell receptor beta chains derived from one specimen sequenced in a study of blood T cells in healthy people across ages. Next came a second PCR, run for about 7 to 12 cycles, which used a sample-barcoded 5' primer along with a J-beta primer mix. TCRdb re-called the 5' RACE reads through MiXCR, storing one row per CDR3 protein. Of approximately 810,000 distinct CDR3 sequences in the sample, under 30% were seen once. The sample comprised blood. The source of these receptors is a woman older than 75 in good health.

The chain links TRBV7-2 to TRBJ1-6; D is possibly TRBD1 (6 bases). CDR1 SGHTA and CDR2 FQGNSA come from the germline V gene. The V and J ends lost 5 bases and 3 bases respectively, with 26 bases between them. The CDR3 length is 20 residues. Written as DNA, the CDR3 is TGTGCCAGCAGCCAAGGGGGAGGGTTTGGGGGAAACCTCTATAATTCACCCCTCCACTTT. Amino acid sequence: CASSQGGGFGGNLYNSPLHF.

This clonotype was observed a few times. V usage is TRBV20-1 and J usage is TRBJ1-5; D is perhaps TRBD1 (6 bases). The CDR3 consists of 16 residues. Trimming removed 6 bases at V and 3 bases at J, with 21 bases between. CDR1 is DFQATT, CDR2 SNEGSKA, per germline (reference sequence). CDR3: CSAGGAGAQSNQPQHF. The CDR3, as DNA: TGCAGTGCCGGGGGGGCAGGCGCGCAGTCCAATCAGCCCCAGCATTTT.

Ten or more counts support this clonotype. The chain links TRBV6-1 to TRBJ2-3; the D is unclear. The CDR3 has 13 amino acids. The V gene lost 6 bases and the J gene lost 2 bases, with 9 bases spanning the gap. Looked up from germline, CDR1 is MNHNS and CDR2 is SASEGT. CDR3 amino acids: CASSPIFTDTQYF. CDR3 sequence (DNA): TGTGCCAGCAGCCCTATATTCACAGATACGCAGTATTTT.

This sequence joins TRBV28 and TRBJ1-2; unclear D gene. CDR1 and CDR2 from the germline V gene are MDHEN and SYDVKM. The CDR3 consists of 13 residues. With 8 bases removed from V and 0 bases from J, the gap between germline ends came to 10 bases. For the CDR3, the DNA is TGTGCCAGCTCAAAGATTCCTAACTATGGCTACACCTTC. Amino acids: CASSKIPNYGYTF.

This rearrangement joins TRBV6-2 or TRBV6-3 to TRBJ1-5, with D possibly TRBD1 on 6 matching bases. This CDR3 is 13 amino acids long. From germline, CDR1 is MNHEY and CDR2 SVGEGT. Trimming shortened V by 7 bases and J by 3 bases, and 10 bases separated the two germline ends. Here the CDR3 DNA reads TGTGCCAGCAACGGGGGCGTCAATCAGCCCCAGCATTTT. It is translated as CASNGGVNQPQHF.

As for this clonotype: At one end the junction does not follow the germline gene, possibly because of a read error. The chain carries TRBV12-3 or TRBV12-4 and TRBJ2-3, with 9 bases aligning to TRBD2. This CDR3 has 17 amino acids. Here the CDR3 reads CAGSYPSGTPSTDTQYF. CDR3 nucleotide sequence: TGTGCCGGCAGTTACCCTAGCGGGACACCTAGCACAGATACGCAGTATTTT.

For this clonotype: A much larger clone lies a single base off, so this may be a read error. The gene calls are TRBV5-1 and TRBJ2-5, with a tentative D call TRBD2 (7 bases). This CDR3 has 15 amino acids. Between the trimmed V and J ends, which lost 2 bases and 7 bases, there was a span of 18 bases. The germline CDR1 and CDR2 sequences are SGHRS and YFSETQ. The CDR3 spells CASSFLEGGPRTQYF. The CDR3, as DNA: TGCGCCAGCAGCTTTCTGGAGGGGGGGCCCAGGACCCAGTACTTC.

This clonotype was detected a few times. V gene TRBV6-1 combines with J gene TRBJ1-5; unclear D gene. Germline V gene lookup returns CDR1 MNHNS and CDR2 SASEGT. The ends were cut back, 6 bases at V and 4 bases at J, with 19 bases in the middle. The CDR3 covers 16 residues. The CDR3 coding sequence is TGTGCCAGCAGCCCACTCGAAGTAGACCCGAATCAGCCCCAGCATTTT. This sequence encodes CASSPLEVDPNQPQHF.

This clonotype was seen repeatedly, ten times or more. V is TRBV7-2 and J is TRBJ1-6; D is perhaps TRBD1 (5 bases). Germline CDR1 and CDR2: SGHTA and FQGNSA. This CDR3 spans 15 amino acids. V dropped 3 bases and J dropped 3 bases, with 9 bases sitting between them. For the CDR3, the DNA is TGTGCCAGCAGCTTTGACCAGGGCTATAATTCACCCCTCCACTTT. Amino acids: CASSFDQGYNSPLHF.

This clonotype was counted between two and nine times. The rearrangement joins TRBV4-3 to TRBJ1-1, with D hard to call. Trimming took off 3 bases at V and 1 base at J, with 9 bases between the two ends. Germline V gene lookup returns CDR1 LGHNA and CDR2 YSLEER. This CDR3 has 14 amino acids. The DNA of the CDR3 is TGCGCCAGCAGCCAGTCCACAGAGAACACTGAAGCTTTCTTT. This codes for CASSQSTENTEAFF.

This clonotype was found many times. V and J are TRBV7-9 and TRBJ1-2, with D unresolved. This CDR3 contains 13 residues. Germline CDR1 SEHNR, CDR2 FQNEAQ (reference sequence). Deletions cut 7 bases from V and 4 bases from J, with 13 bases between. The CDR3 DNA sequence: TGTGCCAGCACTGGACCTTACACCTATGGCTACACCTTC. It is translated as CASTGPYTYGYTF.

This clonotype was seen repeatedly, ten times or more. The gene calls are TRBV12-3 or TRBV12-4 and TRBJ2-1; D is ambiguous. This CDR3 is built from 13 residues. V was clipped by 3 bases and J by 9 bases, with 12 bases between them. The CDR3 is CASSLPRAPEQFF. The DNA for the CDR3 is TGTGCCAGCAGTTTGCCTAGAGCTCCTGAGCAGTTCTTC.

This clonotype was picked up many times. This chain uses TRBV12-3 or TRBV12-4 with TRBJ2-3; a possible D gene is TRBD2 (6 bases). The CDR3 loop spans 15 amino acids. V was trimmed by 2 bases and J by 2 bases, leaving 11 bases between them. This chain's CDR3 is CASSLNPGDTDTQYF. The DNA of the CDR3 is TGTGCCAGCAGTTTAAACCCGGGGGACACAGATACGCAGTATTTT.

This clonotype was recorded at least ten times. The gene calls are TRBV29-1 and TRBJ2-3; 12 bases are shared with TRBD2. The junction had 7 bases not matched to a gene; V was cut back by 6 bases and J by 6 bases. The CDR3 spans 14 residues. From germline, CDR1 is SQVTM and CDR2 ANQGSEA. This chain's CDR3 is CSVASGGAGDTQYF. Here the CDR3 DNA reads TGCAGCGTCGCTAGCGGGGGGGCAGGGGATACGCAGTATTTT.

Ten or more counts support this clonotype. This chain connects TRBV10-1 to TRBJ2-7, with TRBD1 identical over 9 bases. The ends lost 4 bases at V and 4 bases at J; junction bases unmatched: 8. Germline-derived CDR1 and CDR2 are WNHNN and SYGVQD (reference sequence). The CDR3 runs to 15 residues. This chain's CDR3 is CASSGPGTGSYEQYF. The CDR3 DNA reads as TGCGCCAGCAGTGGGCCCGGGACAGGGTCGTACGAGCAGTACTTC.

V gene TRBV10-1 combines with J gene TRBJ2-5; D gene uncertain. Germline V gene sequence: CDR1 WNHNN, CDR2 SYGVQD (reference sequence). The V and J ends lost 2 bases and 2 bases respectively, with 9 bases between them. The CDR3 consists of 14 residues. The CDR3 spells CASSEPGPQETQYF. DNA for the CDR3: TGCGCCAGCAGTGAGCCCGGGCCGCAAGAGACCCAGTACTTC.

This clonotype showed up many times. The chain carries TRBV2 and TRBJ2-3, with 8 bases matching TRBD2. V lost 7 bases, J lost 2 bases, and 5 bases stayed unmatched. CDR1 and CDR2 from the germline V gene are SNHLY and FYNNEI. The CDR3 has 14 residues. CDR3 nucleotide sequence: TGTGCCAGCAAGAAGCGGGGGATCACAGATACGCAGTATTTT. Protein sequence: CASKKRGITDTQYF.

This clonotype appeared many times. The chain is built from TRBV5-6 and TRBJ2-3, with TRBD2 as a possible D gene (6 bases). The CDR3 extends over 18 amino acids. V was trimmed by 0 bases and J by 0 bases, leaving 17 bases between them. Per germline, CDR1 SGHDT and CDR2 YYEEEE. CDR3 nucleotides: TGTGCCAGCAGCTTGGAAGGGGCAGGGAGGACGAGCACAGATACGCAGTATTTT. Translating gives CASSLEGAGRTSTDTQYF.

Concerning this clonotype itself: A clone one base away is much larger, so this may be a read error. This sequence joins TRBV15 and TRBJ2-3; 9 positions agree with TRBD2. Germline CDR1 is LNHNV and CDR2 is YYDKDF (reference sequence). CDR3 length equals 18 residues. CDR3 protein: CATNRDRMSGGTWDTQYF. The CDR3 DNA sequence: TGTGCCACCAACAGAGACAGGATGAGCGGGGGGACATGGGATACGCAGTATTTT.

Ten or more counts support this clonotype. The gene calls are TRBV6-2 or TRBV6-3 and TRBJ2-3; possible D gene TRBD2, 6 bases. Looked up from germline, CDR1 is MNHEY and CDR2 is SVGEGT. Trimming pared 1 base from V and 1 base from J, leaving 15 bases between. The CDR3 is 17 residues long. CDR3 sequence reads: CASSYYQLGGGTDTQYF. CDR3 coding DNA: TGTGCCAGCAGTTACTATCAGCTAGGAGGGGGCACAGATACGCAGTATTTT.

Details on this clonotype: A single base separates this from a much larger clone, so it may be a read error. The gene calls are TRBV24-1 and TRBJ2-1, with 10 bases lining up with TRBD2. The CDR3 consists of 18 residues. After removal of 4 bases from V and 4 bases from J, the junction contained 12 bases not matched to a gene. The germline V gene has CDR1 KGHDR and CDR2 SFDVKD. CDR3 protein: CATSDRGGSGRPYNEQFF. As DNA, the CDR3 is TGTGCCACCAGTGACCGCGGTGGTAGCGGGAGGCCTTACAATGAGCAGTTCTTC.

The chain joins TRBV20-1 to TRBJ1-5, with TRBD1 matching over 8 bases. The CDR3 totals 17 residues. Germline assignment: CDR1 DFQATT and CDR2 SNEGSKA (reference sequence). V lost 0 bases, J lost 11 bases, and 18 bases stayed unmatched. CDR3 sequence (DNA): TGCAGTGCTAGAGATGTGAGGCGACAGGGGTCTGAGAGGTCCCAGCATTTT. It specifies CSARDVRRQGSERSQHF.

J is TRBJ1-1 and V is TRBV6-5; D remains ambiguous. This CDR3 comprises 11 residues. The germline CDR1 and CDR2 sequences are MNHEY and SVGAGI. Trimming shortened V by 2 bases and J by 6 bases, and 4 bases separated the two germline ends. This chain's CDR3 is CASSYRPEAFF. The CDR3 region has the DNA TGTGCCAGCAGTTACCGGCCTGAAGCTTTCTTT.

In its sample, this clonotype was seen many times. V usage is TRBV27 and J usage is TRBJ1-2; D perhaps matches TRBD1 (5 bases). Trimming took off 4 bases at V and 8 bases at J, with 11 bases between the two ends. This CDR3 comprises 12 residues. Germline values: CDR1 MNHEY, CDR2 SMNVEV (reference sequence). The CDR3 DNA follows: TGTGCCAGCAGTTCGACAGAGGGCGGCTACACCTTC. Protein: CASSSTEGGYTF.

In regard to this clonotype: A much larger clone lies a single base off, so this may be a read error. This chain joins TRBV12-3 or TRBV12-4 and TRBJ2-7; D ambiguous. The CDR3 is 13 residues long. Trimming cost V 3 bases and J 7 bases, with 13 bases left between them. The CDR3 DNA reads TGTGCCAGCAGTTTGAATGCGTACAATGAGCAGTACTTC. Translated: CASSLNAYNEQYF.

This clonotype was counted many times. The J gene is TRBJ1-2, the V gene TRBV5-6, with TRBD1 as a possible D gene (5 bases). V gave up 6 bases and J gave up 2 bases, with 8 bases separating them. Germline CDR1 reads SGHDT; CDR2 reads YYEEEE. This CDR3 is 12 amino acids long. CDR3 region: CASTRQNYGYTF. For the CDR3, the DNA is TGTGCCAGCACCAGACAGAACTATGGCTACACCTTC.

With regard to this clonotype: An end of the junction differs from the germline gene, which may be a read error. The rearrangement links TRBV14 to TRBJ1-6, with 8 bases identical to TRBD1. CDR3 length equals 14 residues. Germline CDR1 reads SGHDN; CDR2 reads FVKESK. The CDR3 region is CASSQRQGLSPPHF. The CDR3 DNA is TGTGCCAGCAGCCAAAGACAGGGGCTTTCACCCCCCCACTTT.